Listed below are T cell receptor beta chains from one sample, sequenced in a study of Graves' ophthalmopathy and Graves' hyperthyroidism. TCRdb re-derived calls from the multiplex PCR reads in MiXCR, one entry per CDR3 protein. The repertoire holds over 150,000 distinct CDR3 sequences, with over 35% as singletons. Sequencing was done on a sample of peripheral blood. These receptors came from a woman in her thirties or forties with Graves' ophthalmopathy. The CDR3 runs from the conserved cysteine through the conserved F or W. Fields, in order: J gene, D gene, V gene, clone size, CDR3 protein, CDR3 DNA. A D gene is named only where the DNA matches it firmly. A row's size may be missing; if present it is once, few, many or a size class.

j_call: TRBJ2-7; d_call: TRBD1; v_call: TRBV6-1; clone_size: many; cdr3_aa: CASSEVPGQIYEQYF; cdr3_nt: TGTGCCAGCAGTGAAGTACCGGGACAGATCTACGAGCAGTACTTC
j_call: TRBJ2-7; d_call: TRBD1; v_call: TRBV10-3; clone_size: many; cdr3_aa: CAIRETGSSYEQYF; cdr3_nt: TGTGCCATCAGAGAGACAGGGAGCTCCTACGAGCAGTACTTC
j_call: TRBJ1-1; d_call: TRBD1; v_call: TRBV12-3/TRBV12-4; clone_size: NA; cdr3_aa: CASSLGTQTGKAFF; cdr3_nt: TGTGCCAGCAGTTTAGGGACTCAGACAGGGAAAGCTTTCTTT
j_call: TRBJ1-2; d_call: NA; v_call: TRBV12-5; clone_size: NA; cdr3_aa: CASAQSNYGYTF; cdr3_nt: TGTGCTAGTGCCCAAAGTAACTATGGCTACACCTTC
j_call: TRBJ1-2; d_call: TRBD1; v_call: TRBV2; clone_size: many; cdr3_aa: CASSEPGGGTGGFGYTF; cdr3_nt: TGTGCCAGCAGTGAACCAGGGGGCGGGACAGGGGGCTTTGGCTACACCTTC
j_call: TRBJ2-7; d_call: TRBD1; v_call: TRBV12-3/TRBV12-4; clone_size: NA; cdr3_aa: CASSGTGGTGRVHEQYF; cdr3_nt: TGTGCCAGCAGCGGGACAGGGGGTACCGGTAGGGTCCACGAGCAGTACTTC
j_call: TRBJ1-3; d_call: TRBD1; v_call: TRBV12-3/TRBV12-4; clone_size: NA; cdr3_aa: CASSVGQDTTICF; cdr3_nt: TGTGCCAGCAGCGTAGGACAGGACACGACCATATGTTTT
j_call: TRBJ2-7; d_call: NA; v_call: TRBV28; clone_size: NA; cdr3_aa: CASRTGTEQYF; cdr3_nt: TGTGCCAGCAGAACAGGGACCGAGCAGTACTTC
j_call: TRBJ2-7; d_call: TRBD1; v_call: TRBV28; clone_size: once; cdr3_aa: CASRTGTGYGYEQYF; cdr3_nt: TGTGCCAGCAGGACCGGGACAGGATATGGCTACGAGCAGTACTTC
j_call: TRBJ2-5; d_call: NA; v_call: TRBV12-5; clone_size: NA; cdr3_aa: CASADHDGLRPTQYF; cdr3_nt: TGTGCTAGTGCCGACCATGACGGTCTCCGCCCGACCCAGTACTTC
j_call: TRBJ1-2; d_call: TRBD1; v_call: TRBV6-5; clone_size: once; cdr3_aa: CASSYNRGHGYTF; cdr3_nt: TGTGCCAGCAGCTACAACAGGGGGCACGGCTACACCTTC